The text below deals with one T cell receptor (beta chain). The sample is drawn from a study of cytomegalovirus exposure and HLA in healthy donors. Trimming left V 6 bases short and J 7 bases short, with 15 bases between. The CDR3 contains 13 residues. Germline CDR1 MDHEN, CDR2 SYDVKM. A multiplex PCR was run with 60 Vbeta primers and 13 Jbeta primers. Clones were read by immunoSEQ multiplex PCR, and TCRdb kept only the in-frame ones, dropping some. The table includes about 200,000 clones, 65% to 85% detected once. The sequencing sample was made of PBMCs. The V and J genes are TRBV28 and TRBJ1-2, with D possibly matching TRBD1 (5 bases). This TCR was sampled from a woman aged 25 to 39 in good health and CMV-seronegative. The CDR3 DNA sequence: TGTGCCAGCAGGCTAGCGGAGCAGGGTGGCTACACCTTC. It encodes CASRLAEQGGYTF.